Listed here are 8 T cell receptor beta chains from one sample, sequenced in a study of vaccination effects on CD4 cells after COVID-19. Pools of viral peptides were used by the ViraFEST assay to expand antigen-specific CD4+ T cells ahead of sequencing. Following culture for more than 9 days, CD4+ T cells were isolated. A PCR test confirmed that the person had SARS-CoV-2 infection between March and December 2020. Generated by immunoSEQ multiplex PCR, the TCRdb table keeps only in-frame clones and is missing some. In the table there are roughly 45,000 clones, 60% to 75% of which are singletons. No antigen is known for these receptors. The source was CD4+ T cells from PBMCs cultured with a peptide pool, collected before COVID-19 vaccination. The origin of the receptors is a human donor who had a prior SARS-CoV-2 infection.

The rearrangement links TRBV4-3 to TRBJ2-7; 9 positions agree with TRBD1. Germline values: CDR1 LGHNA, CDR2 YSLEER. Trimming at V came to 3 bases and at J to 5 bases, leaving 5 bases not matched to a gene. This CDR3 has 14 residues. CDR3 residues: CASSQMGQGDEQYF. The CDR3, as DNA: TGCGCCAGCAGCCAGATGGGACAGGGCGACGAGCAGTACTTC.

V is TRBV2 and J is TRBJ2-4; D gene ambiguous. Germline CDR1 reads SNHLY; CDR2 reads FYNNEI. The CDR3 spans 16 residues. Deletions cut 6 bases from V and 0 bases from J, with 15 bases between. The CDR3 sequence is CASRLGIGSAKNIQYF. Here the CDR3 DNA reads TGTGCCAGCAGATTGGGAATCGGGTCAGCCAAAAACATTCAGTACTTC.

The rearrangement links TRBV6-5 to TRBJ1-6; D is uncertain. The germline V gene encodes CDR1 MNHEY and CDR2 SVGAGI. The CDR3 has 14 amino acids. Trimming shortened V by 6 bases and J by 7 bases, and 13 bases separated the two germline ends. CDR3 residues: CASSRGGENSPLHF. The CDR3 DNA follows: TGTGCCAGCAGCCGTGGTGGAGAAAATTCACCCCTCCACTTT.

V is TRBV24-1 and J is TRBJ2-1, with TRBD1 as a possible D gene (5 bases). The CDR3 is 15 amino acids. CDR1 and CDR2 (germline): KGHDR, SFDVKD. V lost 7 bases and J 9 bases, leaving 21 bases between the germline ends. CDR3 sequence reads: CATSLGGLGQVEQFF. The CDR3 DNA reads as TGTGCCACCAGCCTCGGTGGCCTGGGGCAGGTTGAGCAGTTCTTC.

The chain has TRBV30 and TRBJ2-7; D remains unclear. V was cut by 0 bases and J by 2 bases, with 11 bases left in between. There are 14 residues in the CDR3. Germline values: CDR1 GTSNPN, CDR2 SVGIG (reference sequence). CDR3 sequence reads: CAWSVNIPTYEQYF. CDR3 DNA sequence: TGTGCCTGGAGTGTAAATATCCCTACCTACGAGCAGTACTTC. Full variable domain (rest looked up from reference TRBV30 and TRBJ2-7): SQTIHQWPATLVQPVGSPLSLECTVEGTSNPNLYWYRQAAGRGLQLLFYSVGIGQISSEVPQNLSASRPQDRQFILSSKKLLLSDSGFYLCAWSVNIPTYEQYFGPGTRLTVT.

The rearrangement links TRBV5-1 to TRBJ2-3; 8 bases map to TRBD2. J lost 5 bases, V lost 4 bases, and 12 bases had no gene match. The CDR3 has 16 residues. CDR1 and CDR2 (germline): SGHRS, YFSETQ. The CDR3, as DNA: TGCGCCAGCAGCGCCCTCGGGAGGGCGGGTGGAGATACGCAGTATTTT. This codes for CASSALGRAGGDTQYF. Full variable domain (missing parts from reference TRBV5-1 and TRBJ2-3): KAGVTQTPRYLIKTRGQQVTLSCSPISGHRSVSWYQQTPGQGLQFLFEYFSETQRNKGNFPGRFSGRQFSNSRSEMNVSTLELGDSALYLCASSALGRAGGDTQYFGPGTRLTVL.

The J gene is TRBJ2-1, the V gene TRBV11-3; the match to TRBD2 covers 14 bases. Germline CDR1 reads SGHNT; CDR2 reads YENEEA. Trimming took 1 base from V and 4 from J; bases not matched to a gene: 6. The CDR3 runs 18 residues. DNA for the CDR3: TGTGCCAGCAGCTTAGGGGGGACTAGCGGGAGTGTGTACAATGAGCAGTTCTTC. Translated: CASSLGGTSGSVYNEQFF.

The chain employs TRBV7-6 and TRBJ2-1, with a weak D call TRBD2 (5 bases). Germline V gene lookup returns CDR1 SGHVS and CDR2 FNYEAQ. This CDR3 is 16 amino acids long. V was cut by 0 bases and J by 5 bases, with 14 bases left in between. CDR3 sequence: CASSLARPSRNNEQFF. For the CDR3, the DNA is TGTGCCAGCAGCTTAGCGCGCCCTAGCCGAAACAATGAGCAGTTCTTC.